The 4 T cell receptor beta chains reported below all come from one sample, sequenced in a study of CD8 T cells in Susac syndrome. Reverse transcription of roughly 0.5 to 1 ug RNA was carried out with random hexamers. Each CDR3 protein is one row after TCRdb ran MiXCR on the immunoSEQ multiplex PCR reads. The sample records about 300,000 distinct CDR3 sequences, over 75% being singletons. The sequenced sample consisted of CD8+ T cells from PBMCs. These TCRs come from a human donor with multiple sclerosis.

The chain is built from TRBV7-2 and TRBJ2-2; D possibly corresponds to TRBD2 (6 bases). CDR1 and CDR2 from the germline V gene are SGHTA and FQGNSA. CDR3 length: 15 amino acids. V dropped 7 bases and J dropped 7 bases, with 19 bases sitting between them. CDR3 sequence reads: CASNWRGSLDGELFF. The CDR3 DNA reads TGTGCCAGCAACTGGCGGGGTTCCCTCGACGGGGAGCTGTTTTTT. Filled out from reference TRBV7-2 and TRBJ2-2, the complete variable domain reads GAGVSQSPSNKVTEKGKDVELRCDPISGHTALYWYRQSLGQGLEFLIYFQGNSAPDKSGLPSDRFSAERTGGSVSTLTIQRTQQEDSAVYLCASNWRGSLDGELFFGEGSRLTVL.

This clonotype was seen a few times. The chain carries TRBV7-6 and TRBJ2-7; D not certain. The CDR3 has 14 amino acids. Deletions cut 1 base from V and 2 bases from J, with 9 bases between. Per germline, CDR1 SGHVS and CDR2 FNYEAQ. The CDR3 loop is CASSLEQFTYEQYF. The DNA of the CDR3 is TGTGCCAGCAGCTTAGAACAGTTCACCTACGAGCAGTACTTC.

The genes are TRBV7-9 and TRBJ2-7; a possible D gene is TRBD1 (7 bases). CDR1 is SEHNR, CDR2 FQNEAQ, per germline (reference sequence). Trimming removed 2 bases from V and 3 bases from J, with 17 bases in between. The CDR3 has 16 amino acids. The CDR3 reads CASSLPEGAGGYEQYF. For the CDR3, the DNA is TGTGCCAGCAGCTTACCGGAGGGGGCAGGGGGCTACGAGCAGTACTTC.

The rearrangement joins TRBV28 to TRBJ2-1; 12 nucleotides align to TRBD2. The CDR3 sequence is 17 residues long. Germline V gene data show CDR1 as MDHEN and CDR2 as SYDVKM. The V segment lost 6 bases and the J segment 6 bases; nucleotides outside the gene matches: 12. The CDR3 reads CASRRRLAGVYINEQFF. The CDR3 bases are TGTGCCAGCAGAAGACGACTAGCGGGAGTTTACATCAATGAGCAGTTCTTC. Full variable domain (missing parts from reference TRBV28 and TRBJ2-1): DVKVTQSSRYLVKRTGEKVFLECVQDMDHENMFWYRQDPGLGLRLIYFSYDVKMKEKGDIPEGYSVSREKKERFSLILESASTNQTSMYLCASRRRLAGVYINEQFFGPGTRLTVL.